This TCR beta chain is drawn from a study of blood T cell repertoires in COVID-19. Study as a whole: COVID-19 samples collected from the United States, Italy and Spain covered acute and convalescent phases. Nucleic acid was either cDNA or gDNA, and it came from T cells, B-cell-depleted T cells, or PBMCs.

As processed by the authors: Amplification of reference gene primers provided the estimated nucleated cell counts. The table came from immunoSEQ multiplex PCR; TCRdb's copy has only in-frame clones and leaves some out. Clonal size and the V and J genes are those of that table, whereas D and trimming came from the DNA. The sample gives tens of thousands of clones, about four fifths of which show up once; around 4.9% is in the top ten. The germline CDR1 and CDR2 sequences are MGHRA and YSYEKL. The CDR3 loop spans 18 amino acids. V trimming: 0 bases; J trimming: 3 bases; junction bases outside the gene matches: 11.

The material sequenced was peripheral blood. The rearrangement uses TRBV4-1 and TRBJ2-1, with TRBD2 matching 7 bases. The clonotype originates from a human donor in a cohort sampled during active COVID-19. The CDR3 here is CASSQDRSFASGYNEQFF. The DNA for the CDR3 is TGCGCCAGCAGCCAAGATCGAAGTTTCGCTAGCGGCTACAATGAGCAGTTCTTC.